The 9 T cell receptor beta chains listed next were all sequenced from one sample in a study of CD8+ T cells in alopecia areata. Investigators isolated RNA and reverse transcribed it into cDNA to act as the sequencing template. Here immunoSEQ multiplex PCR was the method, and the copy in TCRdb shows in-frame clones only, minus some. The repertoire has tens of thousands of clones, around 70% of them found once; the top ten carry 17%. The treatment here: oral pan-JAK inhibitor, 5-10 mg twice daily. The sample here was CD8+ T cells sorted from blood, taken at approximately week 44, from a patient treated with tofacitinib. These TCRs come from a human donor with alopecia areata.

V gene TRBV10-3 combines with J gene TRBJ2-5; 9 bases are a match to TRBD2. V trimming: 5 bases; J trimming: 1 base; junction bases outside the gene matches: 5. Germline CDR1 reads ENHRY; CDR2 reads SYGVKD. The CDR3 is 15 amino acids. CDR3 nucleotides: TGTGCCATCAGTCCGGCGGGGGGGATCCAAGAGACCCAGTACTTC. The encoded protein is CAISPAGGIQETQYF.

V and J are TRBV30 and TRBJ1-2; no clear D gene. V was pared by 5 bases and J by 6 bases, with 10 bases between. Looked up from germline, CDR1 is GTSNPN and CDR2 is SVGIG (reference sequence). The CDR3 sequence is 11 residues long. CDR3 in amino acids: CAWEYLDGYTF. In DNA form, the CDR3 reads TGTGCCTGGGAATACCTTGATGGCTACACCTTC.

The CDR3 reads CASTSAGLAAETQYF. In DNA form, the CDR3 reads TGTGCCAGCACCTCGGCGGGACTAGCAGCAGAGACCCAGTACTTC. The rearrangement uses TRBV28 and TRBJ2-5, with 9 bases lining up with TRBD2. The CDR3 has 15 residues. V lost 7 bases, J lost 4 bases, and 10 bases stayed unmatched. The germline gives CDR1 MDHEN, CDR2 SYDVKM.

The chain joins TRBV19 to TRBJ2-7; D tentatively reads TRBD1 or TRBD2 (6 bases each). This CDR3 has 14 amino acids. CDR1 and CDR2 from the germline V gene are LNHDA and SQIVND (reference sequence). Trimming removed 1 base from V and 5 bases from J, with 12 bases in between. This CDR3 is CASSIGGAVHEQYF. For the CDR3, the DNA is TGTGCCAGTAGTATAGGGGGGGCCGTCCACGAGCAGTACTTC.

V is TRBV27 and J is TRBJ2-7; 7 bases fit TRBD2. The CDR3 contains 13 residues. The germline gives CDR1 MNHEY, CDR2 SMNVEV (reference sequence). The J segment lost 3 bases and the V segment lost 6 bases, leaving 5 bases of the junction unmatched. In nucleotides, the CDR3 is TGTGCCAGCAGCCCCGGGGGGATCTACGAGCAGTACTTC. It codes for CASSPGGIYEQYF.

This clone is judged medium-sized. The rearrangement links TRBV4-3 to TRBJ2-1; D not resolved. CDR1 is LGHNA and CDR2 is YSLEER in the germline V gene. V dropped 3 bases and J dropped 3 bases, with 9 bases sitting between them. This CDR3 is 14 amino acids long. The CDR3 region is CASSQLAGYNEQFF. CDR3 nucleotide sequence: TGCGCCAGCAGCCAGCTCGCAGGCTACAATGAGCAGTTCTTC.

The chain is built from TRBV10-2 and TRBJ2-3; 13 bases map to TRBD2. CDR1 WSHSY and CDR2 SAAADI come from the germline V gene. The length of the CDR3 is 17 residues. J lost 2 bases, V lost 2 bases, and 4 bases had no gene match. The CDR3 sequence: CASSENGLAGVTDTQYF. The CDR3 DNA is TGCGCCAGCAGTGAGAATGGACTAGCGGGAGTCACAGATACGCAGTATTTT.

V and J are TRBV10-2 and TRBJ1-1, with a tentative D call TRBD1 (6 bases). The CDR3 loop spans 14 amino acids. CDR1 WSHSY and CDR2 SAAADI come from the germline V gene. Trimming stripped 4 bases from V and 8 bases from J, with 17 bases between. This CDR3 reads CASSGHRANEEAFF. For the CDR3, the DNA is TGCGCCAGCAGTGGTCACAGGGCGAATGAGGAAGCTTTCTTT.

This clone was seen a single time. CDR3: CASSQDKGLNTEAFF. CDR3 in DNA: TGCGCCAGCAGCCAAGATAAAGGACTGAACACTGAAGCTTTCTTT. The V and J genes are TRBV4-3 and TRBJ1-1; D remains ambiguous. This CDR3 has 15 amino acids. V lost 0 bases, J lost 0 bases, and 8 bases lay in between. The germline V gene encodes CDR1 LGHNA and CDR2 YSLEER.